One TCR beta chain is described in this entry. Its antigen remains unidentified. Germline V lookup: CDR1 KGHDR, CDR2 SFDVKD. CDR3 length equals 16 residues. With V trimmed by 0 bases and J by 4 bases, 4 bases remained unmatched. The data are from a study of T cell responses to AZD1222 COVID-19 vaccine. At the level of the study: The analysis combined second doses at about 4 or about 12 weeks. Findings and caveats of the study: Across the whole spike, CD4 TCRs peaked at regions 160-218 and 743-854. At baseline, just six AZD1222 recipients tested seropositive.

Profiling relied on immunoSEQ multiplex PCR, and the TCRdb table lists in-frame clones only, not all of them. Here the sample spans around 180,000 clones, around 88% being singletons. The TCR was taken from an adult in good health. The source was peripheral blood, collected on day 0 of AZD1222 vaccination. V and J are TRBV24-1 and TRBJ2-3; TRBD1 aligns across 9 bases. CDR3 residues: CATSDLTGGEADTQYF. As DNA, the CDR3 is TGTGCCACCAGTGATTTGACAGGGGGCGAGGCAGATACGCAGTATTTT.